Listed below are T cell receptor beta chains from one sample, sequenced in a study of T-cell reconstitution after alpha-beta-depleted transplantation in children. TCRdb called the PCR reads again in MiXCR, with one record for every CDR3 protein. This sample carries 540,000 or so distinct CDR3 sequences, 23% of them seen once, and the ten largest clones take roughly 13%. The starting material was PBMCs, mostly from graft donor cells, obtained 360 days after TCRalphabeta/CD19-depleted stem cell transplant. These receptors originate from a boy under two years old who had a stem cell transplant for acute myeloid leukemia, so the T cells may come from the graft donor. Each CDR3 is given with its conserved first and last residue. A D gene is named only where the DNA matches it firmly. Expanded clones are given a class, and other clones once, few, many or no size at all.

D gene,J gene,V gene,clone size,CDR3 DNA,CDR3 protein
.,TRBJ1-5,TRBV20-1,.,TGCAGTGCCGTCAGGGGAAACAATCAGCCCCAGCATTTT,CSAVRGNNQPQHF
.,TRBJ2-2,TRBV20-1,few,TGCAGTGCTAGAGATGGAGGGGTTCCGAACACCGGGGAGCTGTTTTTT,CSARDGGVPNTGELFF
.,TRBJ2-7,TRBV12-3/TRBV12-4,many,TGTGCCAGCAGTACCGCCGTCTACGAGCAGTACTTC,CASSTAVYEQYF
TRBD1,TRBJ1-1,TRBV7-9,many,TGTGCCAGCAGCTCAGGGGGATTATTTGAAGCTTTCTTT,CASSSGGLFEAFF
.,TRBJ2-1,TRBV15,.,TGTGCCACCAGCAGAGCCATGTCCGCAGGGTTCTTC,CATSRAMSAGFF
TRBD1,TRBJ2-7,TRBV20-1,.,TGCAGTGCTAGAGGAAGCGGACAGGGCTACGAGCAGTACTTC,CSARGSGQGYEQYF
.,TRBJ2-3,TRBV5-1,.,TGCGCCAGCAGCTTGGATCCCCTTCTAGCGGATACGCAGTATTTT,CASSLDPLLADTQYF
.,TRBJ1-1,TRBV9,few,TGTGCCAGCAGCGTATCAGGAGCCAACACTGAAGCTTTCTTT,CASSVSGANTEAFF
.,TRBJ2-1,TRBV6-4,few,TGTGCCAGCCCCAAGGGTCGTGACAGGCCCTACAATGAGCAGTTCTTC,CASPKGRDRPYNEQFF
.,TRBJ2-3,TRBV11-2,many,TGTGCCAGCAGCATACCCCGAGGGTTTCAGGGGTGGGTAGATACGCAGTATTTT,CASSIPRGFQGWVDTQYF
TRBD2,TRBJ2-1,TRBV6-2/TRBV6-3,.,TGTGCCAGCAGTACCATCGGGGGACTAGCGGGGGGGAAGTTCTTC,CASSTIGGLAGGKFF
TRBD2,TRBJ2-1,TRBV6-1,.,TGTGCCAGCAGTCCCTACCGTCCGGCTAGCGGGGACTACAATGAGCAGTTCTTC,CASSPYRPASGDYNEQFF
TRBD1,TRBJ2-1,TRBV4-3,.,TGCGCCAGCAGCCAAGGCGCACCGGGACAGGGCTACAATGAGCAGTTCTTC,CASSQGAPGQGYNEQFF
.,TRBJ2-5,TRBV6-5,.,TGTGCCAGCAGTATACGAATGGGTAGCGCCCAAGAGACCCAGTACTTC,CASSIRMGSAQETQYF
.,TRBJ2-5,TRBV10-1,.,TGCGCCAGCAGTGAGTCGAGCCAGGGCGAGGAGACCCAGTACTTC,CASSESSQGEETQYF
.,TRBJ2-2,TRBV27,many,TGTGCCAGCAGTTCCCTCCTCACAGGGTACACCGGGGAGCTGTTTTTT,CASSSLLTGYTGELFF
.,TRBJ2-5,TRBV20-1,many,TGCAGTGCTGGGGGTGGAGAGACCCAGTACTTC,CSAGGGETQYF
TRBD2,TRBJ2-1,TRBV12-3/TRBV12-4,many,TGTGCCAGCAGTTCCTCCCCCGGGACTAGCGTCTATGAGCAGTTCTTC,CASSSSPGTSVYEQFF
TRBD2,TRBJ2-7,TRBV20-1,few,TGCAGTGCTAGGCGGGGGGGCCCAATCTACGAGCAGTACTTC,CSARRGGPIYEQYF
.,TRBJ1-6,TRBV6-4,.,TGTGCCAGCAGCCCCGGGGGCAGGTTTACTTCACCCCTCCACTTT,CASSPGGRFTSPLHF
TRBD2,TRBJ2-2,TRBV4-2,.,TGTGCCAGCAGCCAGCTCGGGGGGGCGGCCGGGGAGCTGTTTTTT,CASSQLGGAAGELFF
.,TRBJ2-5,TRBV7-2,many,TGTGCCAGCAGCGGATTCGCGGGGGCTGGGGTGGAGACCCAGTACTTC,CASSGFAGAGVETQYF
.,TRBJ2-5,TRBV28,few,TGTGCCAGCAGTCCCGTCGGACTGCGCCAAGAGACCCAGTACTTC,CASSPVGLRQETQYF
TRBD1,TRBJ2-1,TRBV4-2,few,TGTGCCAGCAGCCAAGAGATGCCCCAGGGGGCGCGGTACAATGAGCAGTTCTTC,CASSQEMPQGARYNEQFF
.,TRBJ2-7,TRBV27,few,TGTGCCAGCAGGCTGACTCTCTCCTACGAGCAGTACTTC,CASRLTLSYEQYF
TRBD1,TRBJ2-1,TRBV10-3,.,TGTGCCATCAGTGAGTCAACAGGGGCCTACAATGAGCAGTTCTTC,CAISESTGAYNEQFF
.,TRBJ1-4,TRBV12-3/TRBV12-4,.,TGTGCCAGCAGTTCCCTTAACCCTAATGAAAAACTGTTTTTT,CASSSLNPNEKLFF
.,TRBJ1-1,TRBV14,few,TGTGCCAGCAGCCAAGAAGGAGTAGAGAACACTGAAGCTTTCTTT,CASSQEGVENTEAFF
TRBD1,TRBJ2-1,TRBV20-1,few,TGCAGTGCCCCTCCTCGGACAGGCCTGAGCTCCTACAATGAGCAGTTCTTC,CSAPPRTGLSSYNEQFF
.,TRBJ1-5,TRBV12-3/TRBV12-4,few,TGTGCCAGCAGTTTTCTCCACCCCAATCAGCCCCAGCATTTT,CASSFLHPNQPQHF
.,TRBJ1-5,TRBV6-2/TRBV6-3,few,TGTGCCAGCAGTTACGGGGGGACGGGGCAGCCCCAGCATTTT,CASSYGGTGQPQHF
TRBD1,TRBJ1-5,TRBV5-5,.,TGTGCCAGCAGCGGGAGAGGGACAGCGGAGTCTTCCAATCAGCCCCAGCATTTT,CASSGRGTAESSNQPQHF
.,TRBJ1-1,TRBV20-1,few,TGCAGTGCAATCCAGGCTGGGAACACTGAAGCTTTCTTT,CSAIQAGNTEAFF
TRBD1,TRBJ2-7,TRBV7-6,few,TGTGCCAGCAGCTTAGGCCCGACAGGGTTCGTGATAGACGAGCAGTACTTC,CASSLGPTGFVIDEQYF
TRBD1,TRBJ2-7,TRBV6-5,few,TGTGCCAGCAGTTCGGACAGGGCCCTCTCCTACGAGCAGTACTTC,CASSSDRALSYEQYF
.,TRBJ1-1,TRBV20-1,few,TGCAGTGCTAGGACGACATTGAACACTGAAGCTTTCTTT,CSARTTLNTEAFF
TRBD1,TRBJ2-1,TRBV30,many,TGTGCCTGGAGCGCCTGGGACAGGGGGGACAATGAGCAGTTCTTC,CAWSAWDRGDNEQFF
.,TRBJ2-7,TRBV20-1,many,TGCAGTGCTAGACCCGAAGCTGGCTCCCCCTACGAGCAGTACTTC,CSARPEAGSPYEQYF
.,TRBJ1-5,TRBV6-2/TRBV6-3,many,TGTGCCAGCAGCCACCCGGATCGGACAAGGGATCAGCCCCAGCATTTT,CASSHPDRTRDQPQHF
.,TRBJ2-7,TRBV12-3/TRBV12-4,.,TGTGCCAGCAGTTTAGCGTCATCCCCAATCCGGGAGCAGTACTTC,CASSLASSPIREQYF
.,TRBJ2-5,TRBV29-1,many,TGCAGCGTTGATAGTTTGAAAGAGACCCAGTACTTC,CSVDSLKETQYF